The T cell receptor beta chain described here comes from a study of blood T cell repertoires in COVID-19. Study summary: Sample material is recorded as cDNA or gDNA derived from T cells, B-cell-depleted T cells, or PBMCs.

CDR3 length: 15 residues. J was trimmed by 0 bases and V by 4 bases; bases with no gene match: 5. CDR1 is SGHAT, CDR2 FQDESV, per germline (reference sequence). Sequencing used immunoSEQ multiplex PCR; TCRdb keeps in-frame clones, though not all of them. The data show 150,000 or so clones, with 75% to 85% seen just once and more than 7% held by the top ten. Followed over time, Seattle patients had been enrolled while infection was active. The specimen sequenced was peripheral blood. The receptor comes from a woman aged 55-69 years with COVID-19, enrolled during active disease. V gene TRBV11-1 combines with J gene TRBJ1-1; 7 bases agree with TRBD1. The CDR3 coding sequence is TGTGCCAGCAGCTCCAGGACAGGTCTGAACACTGAAGCTTTCTTT. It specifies CASSSRTGLNTEAFF. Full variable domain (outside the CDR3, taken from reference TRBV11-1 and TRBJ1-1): EAEVAQSPRYKITEKSQAVAFWCDPISGHATLYWYRQILGQGPELLVQFQDESVVDDSQLPKDRFSAERLKGVDSTLKIQPAELGDSAMYLCASSSRTGLNTEAFFGQGTRLTVV.